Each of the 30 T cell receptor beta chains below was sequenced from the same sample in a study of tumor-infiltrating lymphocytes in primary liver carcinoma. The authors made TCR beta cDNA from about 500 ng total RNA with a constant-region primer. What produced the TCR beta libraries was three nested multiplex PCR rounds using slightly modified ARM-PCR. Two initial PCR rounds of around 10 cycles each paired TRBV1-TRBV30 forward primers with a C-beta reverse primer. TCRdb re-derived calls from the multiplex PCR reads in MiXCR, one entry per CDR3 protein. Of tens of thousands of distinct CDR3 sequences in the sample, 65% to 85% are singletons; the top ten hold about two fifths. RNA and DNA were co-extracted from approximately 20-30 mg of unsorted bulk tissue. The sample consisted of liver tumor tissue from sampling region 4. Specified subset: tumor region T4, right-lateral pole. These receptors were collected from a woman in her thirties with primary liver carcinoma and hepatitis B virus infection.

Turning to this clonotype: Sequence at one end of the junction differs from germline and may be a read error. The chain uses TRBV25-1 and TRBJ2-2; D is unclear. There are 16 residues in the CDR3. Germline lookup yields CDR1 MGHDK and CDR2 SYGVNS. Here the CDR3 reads CALHGASSPYIVELYF. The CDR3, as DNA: TGTGCCCTTCATGGCGCTTCGTCGCCTTACATCGTGGAGCTGTATTTT. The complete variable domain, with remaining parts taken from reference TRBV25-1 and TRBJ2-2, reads EADIYQTPRYLVIGTGKKITLECSQTMGHDKMYWYQQDPGMELHLIHYSYGVNSTEKGDLSSESTVSRIRTEHFPLTLESARPSHTSQYLCALHGASSPYIVELYFGEGSRLTVL.

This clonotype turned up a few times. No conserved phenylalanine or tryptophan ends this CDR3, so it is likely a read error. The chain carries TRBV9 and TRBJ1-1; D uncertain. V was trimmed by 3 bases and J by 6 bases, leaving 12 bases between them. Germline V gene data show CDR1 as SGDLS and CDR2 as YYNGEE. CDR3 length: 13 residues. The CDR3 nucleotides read TGTGCCAGCAGCGACGGAAATAAGGCTGAAGCTTTCATT. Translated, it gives CASSDGNKAEAFI.

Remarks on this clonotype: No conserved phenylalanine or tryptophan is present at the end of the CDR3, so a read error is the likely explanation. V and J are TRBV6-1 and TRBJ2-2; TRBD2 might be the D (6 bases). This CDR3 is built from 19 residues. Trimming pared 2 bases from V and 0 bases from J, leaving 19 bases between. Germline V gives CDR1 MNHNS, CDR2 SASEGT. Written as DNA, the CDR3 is TGTGCCAGCAGTGAAACCCTTCCCGGGAGCGCTGCGAACACCGGGGAGCTGTTTCTT. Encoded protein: CASSETLPGSAANTGELFL.

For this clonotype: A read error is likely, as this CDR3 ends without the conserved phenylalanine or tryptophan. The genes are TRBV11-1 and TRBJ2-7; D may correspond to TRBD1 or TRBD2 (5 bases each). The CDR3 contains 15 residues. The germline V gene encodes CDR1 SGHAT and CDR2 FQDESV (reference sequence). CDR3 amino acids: CDSSPRDARSYEQYL. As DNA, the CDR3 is TGTGACAGCAGCCCCCGGGACGCCCGTTCCTACGAGCAGTACCTC.

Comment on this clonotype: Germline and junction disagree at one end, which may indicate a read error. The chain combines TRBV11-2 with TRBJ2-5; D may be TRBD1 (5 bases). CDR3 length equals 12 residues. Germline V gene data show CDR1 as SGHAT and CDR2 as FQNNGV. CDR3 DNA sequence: TGTGCCAGCAGCTTACCGACAGAGATCCAGTACTTC. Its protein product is CASSLPTEIQYF.

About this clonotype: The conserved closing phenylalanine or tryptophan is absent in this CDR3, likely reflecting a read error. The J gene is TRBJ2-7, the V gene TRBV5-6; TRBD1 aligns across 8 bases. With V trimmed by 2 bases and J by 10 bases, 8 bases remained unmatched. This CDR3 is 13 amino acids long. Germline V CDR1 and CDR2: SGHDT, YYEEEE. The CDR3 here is CASSLRTGLLQYL. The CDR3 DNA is TGTGCCAGCAGCTTACGGACAGGGCTATTACAGTACTTA.

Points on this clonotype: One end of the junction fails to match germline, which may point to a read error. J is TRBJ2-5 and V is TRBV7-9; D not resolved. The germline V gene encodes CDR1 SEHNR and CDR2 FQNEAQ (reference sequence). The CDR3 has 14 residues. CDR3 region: CTSSLGDMKQTQYF. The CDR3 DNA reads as TGTACCAGCAGCCTTGGAGACATGAAGCAGACACAGTACTTC. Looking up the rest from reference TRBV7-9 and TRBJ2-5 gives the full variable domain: DTGVSQNPRHKITKRGQNVTFRCDPISEHNRLYWYRQTLGQGPEFLTYFQNEAQLEKSRLLSDRFSAERPKGSFSTLEIQRTEQGDSAMYLCTSSLGDMKQTQYFGPGTRLLVL.

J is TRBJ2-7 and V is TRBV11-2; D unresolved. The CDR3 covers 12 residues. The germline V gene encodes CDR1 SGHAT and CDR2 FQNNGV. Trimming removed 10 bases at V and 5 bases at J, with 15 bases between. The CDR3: CANRIWYHEQYV. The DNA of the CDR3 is TGTGCCAACCGCATATGGTACCACGAGCAGTACGTC.

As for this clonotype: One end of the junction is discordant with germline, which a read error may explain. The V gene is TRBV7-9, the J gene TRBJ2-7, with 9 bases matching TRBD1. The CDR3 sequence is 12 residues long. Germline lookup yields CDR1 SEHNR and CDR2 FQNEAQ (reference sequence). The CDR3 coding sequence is TGTGCCACCGGGACAGGGTACCACGACCAGTATTTC. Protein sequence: CATGTGYHDQYF.

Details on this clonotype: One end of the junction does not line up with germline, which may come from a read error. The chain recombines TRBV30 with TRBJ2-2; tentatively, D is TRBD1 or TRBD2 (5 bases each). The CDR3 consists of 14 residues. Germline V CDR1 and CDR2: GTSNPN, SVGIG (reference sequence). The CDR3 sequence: CARSTGLGTGEPFF. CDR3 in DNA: TGTGCCAGGAGTACAGGATTAGGCACCGGGGAGCCGTTTTTT. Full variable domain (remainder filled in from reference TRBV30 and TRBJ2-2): SQTIHQWPATLVQPVGSPLSLECTVEGTSNPNLYWYRQAAGRGLQLLFYSVGIGQISSEVPQNLSASRPQDRQFILSSKKLLLSDSGFYLCARSTGLGTGEPFFGEGSRLTVL.

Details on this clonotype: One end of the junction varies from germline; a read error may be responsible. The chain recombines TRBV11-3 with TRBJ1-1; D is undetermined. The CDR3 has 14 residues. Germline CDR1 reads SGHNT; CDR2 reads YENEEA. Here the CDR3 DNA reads TGTGCCAGTAGCTTAAAAGTGGCGACCACTGGAGCTTTCTTT. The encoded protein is CASSLKVATTGAFF.

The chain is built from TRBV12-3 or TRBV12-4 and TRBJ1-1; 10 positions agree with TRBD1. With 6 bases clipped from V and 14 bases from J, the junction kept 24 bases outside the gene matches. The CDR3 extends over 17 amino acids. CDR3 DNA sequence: TGTGCCAGCAGCTCAGTCCCGGGACAGGGGACGGGCACTGAAACCTTCTTT. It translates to CASSSVPGQGTGTETFF.

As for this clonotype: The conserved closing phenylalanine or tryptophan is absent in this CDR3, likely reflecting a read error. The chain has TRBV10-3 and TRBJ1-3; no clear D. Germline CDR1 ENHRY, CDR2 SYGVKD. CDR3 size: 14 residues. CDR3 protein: CAFSESVSGNTIYL. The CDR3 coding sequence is TGTGCCTTCAGTGAGTCAGTTTCTGGGAACACCATATATCTT.

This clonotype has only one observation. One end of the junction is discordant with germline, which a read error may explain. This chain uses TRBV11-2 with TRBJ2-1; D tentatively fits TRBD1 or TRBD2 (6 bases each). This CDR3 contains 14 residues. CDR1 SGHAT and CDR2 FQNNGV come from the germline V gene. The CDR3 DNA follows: TGTGTCAGCAGCCTCGGGGGCACGTGGAATGAGCAGTTCTTT. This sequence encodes CVSSLGGTWNEQFF.

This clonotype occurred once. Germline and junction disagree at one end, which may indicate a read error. CDR3 sequence reads: CVSSLHPQEFYEQYF. The CDR3 region has the DNA TGTGTCAGCAGTTTGCACCCCCAGGAGTTTTACGAGCAGTACTTC. The chain has TRBV28 and TRBJ2-7; the D is unclear. The germline gives CDR1 MDHEN, CDR2 SYDVKM. The CDR3 covers 15 residues.

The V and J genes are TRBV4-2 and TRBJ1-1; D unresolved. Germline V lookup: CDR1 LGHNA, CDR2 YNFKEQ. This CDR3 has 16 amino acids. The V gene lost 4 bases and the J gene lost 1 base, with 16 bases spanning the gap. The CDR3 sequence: CASSPIEGRGNTEAFF. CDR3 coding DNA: TGTGCCAGCAGCCCTATCGAGGGAAGAGGGAACACTGAAGCTTTCTTT.

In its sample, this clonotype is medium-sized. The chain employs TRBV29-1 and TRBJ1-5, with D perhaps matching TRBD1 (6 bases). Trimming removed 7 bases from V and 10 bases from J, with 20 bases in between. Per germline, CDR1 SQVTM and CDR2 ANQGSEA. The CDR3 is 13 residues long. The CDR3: CSAGGGPDGPQHF. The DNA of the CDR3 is TGCAGCGCGGGGGGGGGCCCAGACGGTCCCCAGCATTTT. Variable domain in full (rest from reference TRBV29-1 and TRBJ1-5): SAVISQKPSRDICQRGTSLTIQCQVDSQVTMMFWYRQQPGQSLTLIATANQGSEATYESGFVIDKFPISRPNLTFSTLTVSNMSPEDSSIYLCSAGGGPDGPQHFGDGTRLSIL.

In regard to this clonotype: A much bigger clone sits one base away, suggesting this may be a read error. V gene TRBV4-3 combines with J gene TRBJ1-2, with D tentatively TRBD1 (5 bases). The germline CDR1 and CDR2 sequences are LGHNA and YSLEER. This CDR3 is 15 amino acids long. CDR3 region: CASSQDWGRMDGYAF. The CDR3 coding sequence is TGCGCCAGCAGCCAAGACTGGGGCAGGATGGATGGCTACGCCTTC.

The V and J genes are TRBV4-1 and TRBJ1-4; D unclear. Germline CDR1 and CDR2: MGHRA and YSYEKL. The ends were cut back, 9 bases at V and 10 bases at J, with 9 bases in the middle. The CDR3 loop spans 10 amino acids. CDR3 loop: CASGCLKLFF. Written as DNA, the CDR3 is TGCGCCAGTGGCTGTCTAAAACTGTTTTTT.

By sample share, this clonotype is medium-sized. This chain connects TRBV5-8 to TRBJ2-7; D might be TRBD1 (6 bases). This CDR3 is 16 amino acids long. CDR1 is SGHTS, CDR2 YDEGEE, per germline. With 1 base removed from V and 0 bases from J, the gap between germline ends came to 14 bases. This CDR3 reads CASSLLRGDISYEQYF. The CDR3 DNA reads TGTGCCAGCAGCTTGCTCAGGGGCGATATCTCCTACGAGCAGTACTTC.

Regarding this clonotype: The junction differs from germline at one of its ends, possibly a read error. CDR3 DNA sequence: TGCGCCAGCAGTTGGACTAGCGGGTGGTACGAGCAATACTTC. Translation gives CASSWTSGWYEQYF. This chain connects TRBV10-2 to TRBJ2-7, with 11 bases that match TRBD2. Per the germline V gene, CDR1 is WSHSY and CDR2 is SAAADI. The CDR3 spans 14 residues.

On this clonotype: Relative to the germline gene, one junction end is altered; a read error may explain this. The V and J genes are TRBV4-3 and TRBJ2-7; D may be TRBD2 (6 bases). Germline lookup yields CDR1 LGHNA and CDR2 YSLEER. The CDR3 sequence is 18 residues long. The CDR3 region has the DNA TGCGCCAGCAACCAAGCTGTGACGGAGGGTCACATTAGCTACGAGCGGTACTTC. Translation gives CASNQAVTEGHISYERYF.

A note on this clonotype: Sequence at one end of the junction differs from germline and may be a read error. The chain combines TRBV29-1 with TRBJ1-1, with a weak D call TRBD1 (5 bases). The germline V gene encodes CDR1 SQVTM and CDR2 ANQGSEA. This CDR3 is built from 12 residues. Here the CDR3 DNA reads TGCAGCGTTGCCCAGGGAGACACCGAAGCTTTCTTT. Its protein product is CSVAQGDTEAFF.

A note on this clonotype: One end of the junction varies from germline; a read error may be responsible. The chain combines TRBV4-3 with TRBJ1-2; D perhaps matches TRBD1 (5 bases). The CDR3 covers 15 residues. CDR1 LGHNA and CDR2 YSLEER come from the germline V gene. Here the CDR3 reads CVSSQDCGRVNGYTF. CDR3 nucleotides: TGCGTCAGCAGCCAAGATTGTGGCAGGGTGAATGGCTATACCTTC.

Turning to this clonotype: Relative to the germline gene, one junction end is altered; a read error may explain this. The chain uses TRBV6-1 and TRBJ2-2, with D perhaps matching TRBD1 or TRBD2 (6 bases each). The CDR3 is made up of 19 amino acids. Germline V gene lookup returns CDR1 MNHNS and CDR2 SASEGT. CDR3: CASSETLPGGAANTGQLFF. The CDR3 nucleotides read TGCGCCAGCAGTGAAACCCTCCCCGGGGGCGCCGCGAACACCGGGCAGCTGTTTTTT.

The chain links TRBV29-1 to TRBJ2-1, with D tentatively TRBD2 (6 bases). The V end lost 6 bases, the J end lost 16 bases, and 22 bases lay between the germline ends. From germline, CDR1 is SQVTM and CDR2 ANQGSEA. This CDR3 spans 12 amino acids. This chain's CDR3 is CSVLEWEDRTFF. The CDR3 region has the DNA TGCAGCGTCCTGGAGTGGGAGGACCGAACCTTCTTC.

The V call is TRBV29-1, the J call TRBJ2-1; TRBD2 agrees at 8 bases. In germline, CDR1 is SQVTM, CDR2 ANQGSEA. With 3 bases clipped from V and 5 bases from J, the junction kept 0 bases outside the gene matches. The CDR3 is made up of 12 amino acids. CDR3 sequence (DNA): TGCAGCGTTGAGGGACTAGACAATGAGCAGTTCTTC. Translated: CSVEGLDNEQFF.

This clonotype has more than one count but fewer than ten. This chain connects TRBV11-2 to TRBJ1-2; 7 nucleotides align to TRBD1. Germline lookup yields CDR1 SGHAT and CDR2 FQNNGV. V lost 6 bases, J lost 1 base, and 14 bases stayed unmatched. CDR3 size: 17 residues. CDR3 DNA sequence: TGTGCCAGCAGACCAAGGTGGGACAGACGCAATAACTATGGCTACACCTTC. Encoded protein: CASRPRWDRRNNYGYTF. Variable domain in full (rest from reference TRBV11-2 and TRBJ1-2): EAGVAQSPRYKIIEKRQSVAFWCNPISGHATLYWYQQILGQGPKLLIQFQNNGVVDDSQLPKDRFSAERLKGVDSTLKIQPAKLEDSAVYLCASRPRWDRRNNYGYTFGSGTRLTVV.

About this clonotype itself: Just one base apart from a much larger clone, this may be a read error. CDR3: CASSFMGVGNTIYF. The CDR3 DNA reads TGTGCCAGCAGTTTTATGGGGGTTGGAAACACCATATATTTT. This rearrangement joins TRBV6-5 to TRBJ1-3; tentatively, D is TRBD1 (5 bases). Per the germline V gene, CDR1 is MNHEY and CDR2 is SVGAGI. Trimming cost V 4 bases and J 3 bases, with 10 bases left between them. The length of the CDR3 is 14 residues.

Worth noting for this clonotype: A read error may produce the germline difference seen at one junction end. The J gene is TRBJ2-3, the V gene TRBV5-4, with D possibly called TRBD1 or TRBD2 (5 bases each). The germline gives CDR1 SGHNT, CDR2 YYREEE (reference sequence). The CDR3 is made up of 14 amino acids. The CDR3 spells CDSSHRGGADTQYF. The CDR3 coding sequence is TGTGACAGCAGCCACCGGGGCGGAGCAGATACGCAGTATTTT.